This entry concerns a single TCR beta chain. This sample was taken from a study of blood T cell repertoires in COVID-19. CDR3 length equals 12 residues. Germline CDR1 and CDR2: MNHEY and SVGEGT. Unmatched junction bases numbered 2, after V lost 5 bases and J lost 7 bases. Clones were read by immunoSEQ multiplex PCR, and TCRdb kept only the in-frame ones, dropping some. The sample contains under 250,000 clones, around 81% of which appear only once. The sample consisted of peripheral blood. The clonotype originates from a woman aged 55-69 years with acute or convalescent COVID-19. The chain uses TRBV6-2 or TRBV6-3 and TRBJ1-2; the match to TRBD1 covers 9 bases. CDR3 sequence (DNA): TGTGCCAGCAGTGGGACAGGGTTTGGCTACACCTTC. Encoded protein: CASSGTGFGYTF.